These 3 T cell receptor beta chains were all obtained from the same sample, sequenced in a study of regulatory T cells in long-lasting Graves disease. The authors built TCR beta libraries using iRepertoire HTBI primers and Arm-PCR of CDR3 regions. TCRdb ran MiXCR on the multiplex PCR reads and lists one entry per CDR3 protein. The sample includes over 500,000 distinct CDR3 sequences, around 17% of them seen just once. Described time point: newly diagnosed GD, antithyroid drugs for less than 3 months. RNA extracted from PBMCs served as the sequencing template. These records were also assigned to another study, of T cells in Graves' hyperthyroidism and ophthalmopathy.

Sequencing used peripheral blood mononuclear cells (PBMCs), obtained at new diagnosis, from a patient treated with antithyroid drugs. Every receptor here comes from a woman in her 30s with Graves disease.

The sample holds many counts of this clonotype. CDR3 residues: CASRLGANYGYTF. The CDR3 DNA sequence: TGTGCCAGCAGACTGGGGGCAAACTATGGCTACACCTTC. The chain couples TRBV2 to TRBJ1-2; the D gene is possibly TRBD1 (6 bases). This CDR3 has 13 amino acids. Trimming cost V 6 bases and J 2 bases, with 10 bases left between them. Germline CDR1 and CDR2: SNHLY and FYNNEI.

The rearrangement links TRBV12-3 or TRBV12-4 to TRBJ2-1; 7 bases match TRBD2. Losses at the gene ends were 4 bases for V and 13 bases for J; bases not matched to a gene: 4. The CDR3 runs to 11 residues. CDR3 bases: TGTGCCAGCAGTTGGCTAGCGGATCAGTTCTTC. Translation gives CASSWLADQFF.

This clonotype showed up many times. The chain carries TRBV27 and TRBJ2-1; D may correspond to TRBD1 or TRBD2 (5 bases each). V shed 0 bases and J shed 2 bases, with 14 bases lying between them. The CDR3 consists of 17 residues. Germline assignment: CDR1 MNHEY and CDR2 SMNVEV (reference sequence). The chain's CDR3 is CASSLSTTAVTYNEQFF. CDR3 coding DNA: TGTGCCAGCAGTTTATCGACGACAGCGGTTACCTACAATGAGCAGTTCTTC.